The TCR beta chain under discussion was sequenced for a study of blood T cells in healthy people across ages. Across the whole study: In model experiments, template switching was able to capture about one barcoded beta molecule for every two T cells that were present.

Study observations and caveats: A greater number of naive CD4+ cells and higher diversity distinguished long-lived donors from aged donors.

The J segment lost 4 bases and the V segment lost 4 bases, leaving 7 bases of the junction unmatched. This CDR3 contains 16 residues. Germline loops: CDR1 WSHSY, CDR2 SAAADI. Details on this clonotype: The target antigen is unknown.

Combining a sample-barcoded 5' primer with a J-beta primer mix, a second PCR ran for roughly 6 to 12 cycles. TCRdb processed the 5' RACE reads anew with MiXCR; each CDR3 protein has one entry. The repertoire includes roughly 1 million distinct CDR3 sequences, about 25% of them detected once, and around 0.7% sits in the top ten. These data also formed part of another study, on T cells of mothers and their children.

This receptor was identified in a girl aged 2 to 9 in good health. V usage is TRBV10-2 and J usage is TRBJ2-1; 10 bases are shared with TRBD2. Sequenced sample: blood. The CDR3 region has the DNA TGCGCCAGCAGTGGGTGGGGGACTAGCGAGTACAATGAGCAGTTCTTC. Its translation is CASSGWGTSEYNEQFF.